These T cell receptor beta chains were read from a single sample in a study of shared clonotypes between healthy human individuals. The protocol was immunoSEQ multiplex PCR, while the TCRdb copy is restricted to in-frame clones and leaves out a portion. The table lists 1,400,000 or so clones, less than 99% of them singletons, with about 0.35% in the top ten. Sequenced sample: naive CD4+ T cells sorted from blood. These receptors originate from a man aged 25-45 years in good health. Each CDR3 is given with its conserved first and last residue. D genes are given only for firm matches.

D,J,V,CDR3
TRBD1,TRBJ1-1,TRBV5-6,CASSLDRGRLNTEAFF
NA,TRBJ2-2,TRBV11-3,CASSLSNTGELFF
NA,TRBJ2-2,TRBV19,CASSTLTGELFF
TRBD2,TRBJ2-1,TRBV2,CASRLAGPDNEQFF
TRBD1,TRBJ1-1,TRBV30,CAWSVSHRGDTEAFF
NA,TRBJ2-1,TRBV5-5,CASSPLGEQFF
NA,TRBJ2-3,TRBV5-4,CASSLGVVTDTQYF
TRBD1,TRBJ2-2,TRBV6-1,CASSKQGTGELFF
NA,TRBJ2-6,TRBV9,CASSVSSGANVLTF
NA,TRBJ2-3,TRBV20-1,CSGIPTDTQYF
TRBD2,TRBJ2-7,TRBV19,CASSIPGLAGVFVEQYF
TRBD1,TRBJ2-3,TRBV5-1,CASSLEDRGLDTQYF
TRBD2,TRBJ2-1,TRBV4-3,CASSRPLGEGYNEQFF
TRBD1,TRBJ2-7,TRBV14,CASSLYRQGHEQYF
NA,TRBJ1-2,TRBV9,CASSRPSYDGYTF
TRBD1,TRBJ2-5,TRBV7-3,CASSPRQGQETQYF
TRBD2,TRBJ2-7,TRBV5-6,CASSYSGVGAYEQYF
TRBD2,TRBJ2-1,TRBV9,CASSVGGGLAVYNEQFF
NA,TRBJ1-5,TRBV28,CASSYWGVNGNQPQHF
NA,TRBJ2-1,TRBV20-1,CSAIEDNEQFF
TRBD2,TRBJ2-7,TRBV18,CASLSGLAGTYEQYF
NA,TRBJ2-3,TRBV5-1,CASSLAGDQTDTQYF
TRBD2,TRBJ2-7,TRBV28,CASSRLAGTYEQYF
NA,TRBJ1-2,TRBV30,CAWGQGTGYTF
NA,TRBJ1-3,TRBV29-1,CSAGFSGNTIYF
TRBD1,TRBJ1-2,TRBV5-4,CASSSGQTNGYTF
NA,TRBJ2-5,TRBV7-2,CASSLAQETQYF
TRBD1,TRBJ2-2,TRBV5-5,CASSSPVGTANTGELFF
TRBD1,TRBJ2-7,TRBV7-2,CASSLWTGDAYEQYF
NA,TRBJ2-7,TRBV10-1,CASSVRGTYEQYF
TRBD2,TRBJ2-7,TRBV2,CASSEWLAEGEQYF
NA,TRBJ2-3,TRBV7-8,CASSLDRGGDTQYF
TRBD2,TRBJ2-5,TRBV5-1,CASSFGTREETQYF
NA,TRBJ1-2,TRBV5-6,CASNLQGSYGYTF
TRBD2,TRBJ2-1,TRBV27,CASSPGTSGSNEQFF
NA,TRBJ2-3,TRBV29-1,CSVEFLRARADTQYF
TRBD1,TRBJ2-7,TRBV27,CASSFKGDRGSYEQYF
NA,TRBJ1-1,TRBV14,CASSQQGSAFF
TRBD2,TRBJ2-1,TRBV29-1,CSVEDGASRLAGNNEQFF
NA,TRBJ2-7,TRBV2,CASRGLLPEQYF
NA,TRBJ2-5,TRBV21-1,CASSLGQGASLQQTQYF